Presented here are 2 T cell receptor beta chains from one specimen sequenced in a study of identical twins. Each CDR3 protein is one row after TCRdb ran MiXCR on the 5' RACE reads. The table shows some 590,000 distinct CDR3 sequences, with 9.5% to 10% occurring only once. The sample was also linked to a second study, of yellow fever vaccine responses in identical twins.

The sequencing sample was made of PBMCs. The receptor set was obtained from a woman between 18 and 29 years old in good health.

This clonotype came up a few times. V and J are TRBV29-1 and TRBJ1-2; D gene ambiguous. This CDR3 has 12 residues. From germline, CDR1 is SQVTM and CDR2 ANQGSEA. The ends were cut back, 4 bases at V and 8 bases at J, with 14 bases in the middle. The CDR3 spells CSVGSIGGGYTF. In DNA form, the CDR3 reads TGCAGCGTTGGCTCTATCGGAGGCGGCTACACCTTC.

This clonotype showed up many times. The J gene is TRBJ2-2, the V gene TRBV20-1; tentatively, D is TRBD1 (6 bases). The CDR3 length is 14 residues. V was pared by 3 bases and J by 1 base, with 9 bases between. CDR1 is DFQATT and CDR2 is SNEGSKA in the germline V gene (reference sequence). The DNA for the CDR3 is TGCAGTGCTAGGGCCAGGGGGAACACCGGGGAGCTGTTTTTT. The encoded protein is CSARARGNTGELFF.